What follows are 18 T cell receptor beta chains derived from one specimen sequenced in a study of hypomethylating agent response in myelodysplastic syndrome. Here immunoSEQ multiplex PCR was the method, and the copy in TCRdb shows in-frame clones only, minus some. In the table there are some 4,500 clones, approximately 77% of which are singletons. The sample here was bone marrow, taken before or after starting hypomethylating agent treatment for myelodysplastic syndrome (not recorded which). The receptors shown here come from a human donor with myelodysplastic syndrome.

The chain uses TRBV11-3 and TRBJ2-2; D unresolved. CDR3 size: 13 residues. Trimming stripped 4 bases from V and 7 bases from J, with 10 bases between. In germline, CDR1 is SGHNT, CDR2 YENEEA. The CDR3 protein is CASSSRRSGELFF. CDR3 DNA: TGTGCCAGCAGCTCCCGGAGAAGCGGGGAGCTGTTTTTT.

The chain is built from TRBV29-1 and TRBJ2-1; D gene uncertain. Germline CDR1 SQVTM, CDR2 ANQGSEA. V lost 7 bases and J lost 10, with 11 bases in between. This CDR3 has 10 amino acids. The CDR3 reads CSAGDGEQFF. The CDR3 bases are TGCAGCGCTGGTGACGGCGAGCAGTTCTTC.

This chain links TRBV2 with TRBJ1-5, with a tentative D call TRBD1 (5 bases). V dropped 5 bases and J dropped 0 bases, with 14 bases sitting between them. This CDR3 region has 16 residues. Germline CDR1 is SNHLY and CDR2 is FYNNEI. The CDR3 protein is CASSFDRNYSNQPQHF. In nucleotides, the CDR3 is TGTGCCAGCAGTTTCGACAGAAATTATAGCAATCAGCCCCAGCATTTT. Full variable domain (rest looked up from reference TRBV2 and TRBJ1-5): EPEVTQTPSHQVTQMGQEVILRCVPISNHLYFYWYRQILGQKVEFLVSFYNNEISEKSEIFDDQFSVERPDGSNFTLKIRSTKLEDSAMYFCASSFDRNYSNQPQHFGDGTRLSIL.

The chain recombines TRBV9 with TRBJ2-6; TRBD1 matches 7 bases. J lost 2 bases, V lost 4 bases, and 3 bases had no gene match. The CDR3 spans 15 residues. Germline V gene lookup returns CDR1 SGDLS and CDR2 YYNGEE. CDR3 sequence (DNA): TGTGCCAGCAGCCTTGGGACAGCTGGGGCCAACGTCCTGACTTTC. Amino acid sequence: CASSLGTAGANVLTF.

The CDR3 nucleotides read TGTGCCAGCTCATCCCCCCACGACAACTATGGCTACACCTTC. Translation: CASSSPHDNYGYTF. V is TRBV18 and J is TRBJ1-2; D remains unclear. The V end was cut by 5 bases, the J end by 2 bases, with 12 bases between. Germline V gives CDR1 KGHSH, CDR2 LQKENI. The CDR3 is 14 residues long.

The chain carries TRBV28 and TRBJ2-7, with D unclear. Trimming stripped 4 bases from V and 1 base from J, with 20 bases between. The CDR3 consists of 17 residues. Germline V gene lookup returns CDR1 MDHEN and CDR2 SYDVKM. This CDR3 reads CASSSPIDQRVSYEQYF. CDR3 coding DNA: TGTGCCAGCAGTTCACCTATCGACCAAAGGGTTTCCTACGAGCAGTACTTC.

The J gene is TRBJ2-5, the V gene TRBV7-8, with D possibly being TRBD1 (6 bases). This CDR3 is built from 17 residues. Trimming shortened V by 4 bases and J by 3 bases, and 21 bases separated the two germline ends. In germline, CDR1 is SGHVS, CDR2 FQNEAQ. The CDR3 nucleotides are TGTGCCAGCAGCTCCTATGCAGTCTGGACAGCAGAAGAGACCCAGTACTTC. This encodes CASSSYAVWTAEETQYF.

The rearrangement links TRBV6-1 to TRBJ2-5; D perhaps matches TRBD2 (6 bases). Germline-derived CDR1 and CDR2 are MNHNS and SASEGT. This CDR3 spans 16 amino acids. Trimming stripped 4 bases from V and 0 bases from J, with 15 bases between. The CDR3: CASSALWGEYQETQYF. The CDR3 coding sequence is TGTGCCAGCAGTGCCCTGTGGGGGGAGTACCAAGAGACCCAGTACTTC.

In DNA form, the CDR3 reads TGCGCCAGCAGCTGGGACGGTAGATCGAACACTGAAGCTTTCTTT. It is translated as CASSWDGRSNTEAFF. The chain links TRBV5-1 to TRBJ1-1, with D possibly matching TRBD1 (5 bases). The CDR3 covers 15 residues. V gave up 3 bases and J gave up 1 base, with 13 bases separating them. Germline CDR1 and CDR2: SGHRS and YFSETQ.

J is TRBJ2-7 and V is TRBV29-1, with 9 bases fitting TRBD2. Germline V gene lookup returns CDR1 SQVTM and CDR2 ANQGSEA. V shed 8 bases, J shed 2 bases, and the junction held 4 bases outside the gene matches. CDR3 length: 12 residues. Here the CDR3 reads CSCASGAYEQYF. CDR3 in DNA: TGCAGCTGCGCTAGCGGGGCCTACGAGCAGTACTTC.

The chain couples TRBV18 to TRBJ2-1; 10 bases line up with TRBD2. The ends lost 4 bases at V and 2 bases at J; junction bases unmatched: 14. The CDR3 covers 19 residues. The germline V gene encodes CDR1 KGHSH and CDR2 LQKENI. The CDR3 loop is CASSLQSPSGSSTYNEQFF. The CDR3 coding sequence is TGTGCCAGCTCACTACAATCCCCTAGCGGGAGTAGCACCTACAATGAGCAGTTCTTC.

This sequence joins TRBV7-9 and TRBJ2-2; D tentatively reads TRBD1 or TRBD2 (5 bases each). CDR3 size: 17 residues. Between the trimmed V and J ends, which lost 4 bases and 5 bases, there was a span of 20 bases. CDR1 is SEHNR, CDR2 FQNEAQ, per germline (reference sequence). In nucleotides, the CDR3 is TGTGCCAGCAGCTCAGTATTTGGGGGAGTTGAGACCGGGGAGCTGTTTTTT. It codes for CASSSVFGGVETGELFF.

The chain joins TRBV5-6 to TRBJ2-2; D is ambiguous. Germline assignment: CDR1 SGHDT and CDR2 YYEEEE. The germline V and J ends were trimmed by 0 bases and 1 base, with 4 bases remaining between them. The CDR3 covers 14 residues. CDR3 region: CASSLVQNTGELFF. CDR3 nucleotide sequence: TGTGCCAGCAGCTTGGTACAGAACACCGGGGAGCTGTTTTTT. Combining the CDR3 with reference TRBV5-6 and TRBJ2-2 gives the whole variable domain DAGVTQSPTHLIKTRGQQVTLRCSPKSGHDTVSWYQQALGQGPQFIFQYYEEEERQRGNFPDRFSGHQFPNYSSELNVNALLLGDSALYLCASSLVQNTGELFFGEGSRLTVL.

This chain connects TRBV6-5 to TRBJ2-7; TRBD2 matches at 14 bases. The ends lost 4 bases at V and 2 bases at J; junction bases unmatched: 1. The CDR3 spans 15 residues. Germline CDR1 MNHEY, CDR2 SVGAGI. The CDR3 coding sequence is TGTGCCAGCAGTTCGGGACTAGCGGGAGCCTACGAGCAGTACTTC. Translating gives CASSSGLAGAYEQYF.

CDR3 nucleotide sequence: TGCGCCAGCAGCTTTTGGCTAGCGGGGGGCAATACCTACGAGCAGTACTTC. Residues: CASSFWLAGGNTYEQYF. The chain carries TRBV5-1 and TRBJ2-5; 11 positions agree with TRBD2. TRBJ2-7 matches the DNA end more closely, so the J call is doubtful. This CDR3 has 17 residues. Germline lookup yields CDR1 SGHRS and CDR2 YFSETQ.

The chain recombines TRBV14 with TRBJ2-7; 7 bases align to TRBD1. The CDR3 loop spans 16 amino acids. V lost 1 base to trimming and J lost 1 base; unmatched junction nucleotides: 7. Per the germline V gene, CDR1 is SGHDN and CDR2 is FVKESK. CDR3 in amino acids: CASSQGYGTASYEQYF. CDR3 coding DNA: TGTGCCAGCAGCCAAGGATATGGGACAGCATCCTACGAGCAGTACTTC.

The CDR3 DNA sequence: TGCGCCAGCAGCCCCCGGACTAGCGGGAGATGGAGTACGCAGTATTTT. Amino acid sequence: CASSPRTSGRWSTQYF. The V gene is TRBV5-1, the J gene TRBJ2-3; the match to TRBD2 covers 13 bases. The CDR3 has 16 amino acids. V lost 4 bases to trimming and J lost 8 bases; unmatched junction nucleotides: 10. Germline loops: CDR1 SGHRS, CDR2 YFSETQ.

The CDR3 sequence: CASSLPGQGEQPQHF. Here the CDR3 DNA reads TGTGCCAGCAGCTTACCTGGACAGGGAGAACAGCCCCAGCATTTT. J is TRBJ1-5 and V is TRBV7-9, with 8 bases matching TRBD1. This CDR3 region has 15 residues. The V and J ends lost 2 bases and 7 bases, in that order; junction bases with no gene match: 7. Germline V gives CDR1 SEHNR, CDR2 FQNEAQ (reference sequence).